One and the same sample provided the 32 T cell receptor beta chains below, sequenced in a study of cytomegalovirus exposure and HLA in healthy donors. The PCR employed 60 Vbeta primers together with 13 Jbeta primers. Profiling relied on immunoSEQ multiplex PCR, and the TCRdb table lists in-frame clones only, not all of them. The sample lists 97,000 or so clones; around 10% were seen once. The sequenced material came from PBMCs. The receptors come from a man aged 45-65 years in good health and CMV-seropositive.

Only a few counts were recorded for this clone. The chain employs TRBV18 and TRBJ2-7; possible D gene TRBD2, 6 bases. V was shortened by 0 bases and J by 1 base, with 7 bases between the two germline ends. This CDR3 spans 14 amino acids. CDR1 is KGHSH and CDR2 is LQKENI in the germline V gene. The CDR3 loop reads CASSPPGGSYEQYF. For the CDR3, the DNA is TGTGCCAGCTCACCACCTGGGGGGTCCTACGAGCAGTACTTC. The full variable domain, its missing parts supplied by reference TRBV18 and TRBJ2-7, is NAGVMQNPRHLVRRRGQEARLRCSPMKGHSHVYWYRQLPEEGLKFMVYLQKENIIDESGMPKERFSAEFPKEGPSILRIQQVVRGDSAAYFCASSPPGGSYEQYFGPGTRLTVT.

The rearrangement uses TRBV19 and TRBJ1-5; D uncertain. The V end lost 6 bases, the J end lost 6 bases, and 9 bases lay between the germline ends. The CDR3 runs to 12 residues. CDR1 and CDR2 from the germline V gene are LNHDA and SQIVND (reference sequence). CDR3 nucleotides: TGTGCCAGTAGGGAGGGTAGTCAGCCCCAGCATTTT. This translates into CASREGSQPQHF.

The CDR3 DNA is TGCGCCAGCAGCCAAGACCTTAGCGGGAGGTCCCACAATGAGCAGTTCTTC. Translated: CASSQDLSGRSHNEQFF. The V and J genes are TRBV4-3 and TRBJ2-1, with TRBD2 identical over 10 bases. V lost 0 bases and J lost 5; bases outside the gene matches: 7. From germline, CDR1 is LGHNA and CDR2 YSLEER. CDR3 length: 17 amino acids.

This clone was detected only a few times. The CDR3 reads CASHEGISGNTIYF. For the CDR3, the DNA is TGTGCCAGCCACGAGGGCATTTCTGGAAACACCATATATTTT. The chain couples TRBV28 to TRBJ1-3; D is undetermined. Trimming shortened V by 8 bases and J by 1 base, and 12 bases separated the two germline ends. Germline V gene lookup returns CDR1 MDHEN and CDR2 SYDVKM. The CDR3 contains 14 residues. The whole variable domain, filled in from reference TRBV28 and TRBJ1-3, reads DVKVTQSSRYLVKRTGEKVFLECVQDMDHENMFWYRQDPGLGLRLIYFSYDVKMKEKGDIPEGYSVSREKKERFSLILESASTNQTSMYLCASHEGISGNTIYFGEGSWLTVV.

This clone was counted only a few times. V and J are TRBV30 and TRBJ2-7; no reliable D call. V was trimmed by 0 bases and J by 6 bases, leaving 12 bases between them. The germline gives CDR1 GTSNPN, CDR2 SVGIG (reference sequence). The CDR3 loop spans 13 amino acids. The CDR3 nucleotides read TGTGCCTGGAGTGTAAACTTGGGCTTCGAGCAGTACTTC. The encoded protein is CAWSVNLGFEQYF.

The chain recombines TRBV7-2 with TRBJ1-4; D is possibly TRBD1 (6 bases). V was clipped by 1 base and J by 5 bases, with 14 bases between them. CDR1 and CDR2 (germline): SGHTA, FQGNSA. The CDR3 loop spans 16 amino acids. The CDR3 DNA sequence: TGTGCCAGCAGCTTAGGAACAGGGAGGGCGAATGAAAAACTGTTTTTT. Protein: CASSLGTGRANEKLFF.

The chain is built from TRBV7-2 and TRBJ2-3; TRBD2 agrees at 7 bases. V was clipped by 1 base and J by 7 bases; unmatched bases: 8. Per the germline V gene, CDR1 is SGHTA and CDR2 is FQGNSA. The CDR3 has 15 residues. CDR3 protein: CASSLGGSSMNTQYF. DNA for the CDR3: TGTGCCAGCAGCTTAGGCGGGAGTTCTATGAATACGCAGTATTTT.

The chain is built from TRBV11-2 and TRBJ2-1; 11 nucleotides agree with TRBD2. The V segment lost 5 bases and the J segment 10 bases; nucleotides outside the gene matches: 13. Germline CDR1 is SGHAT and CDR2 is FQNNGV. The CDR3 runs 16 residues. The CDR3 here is CASSVWETSGINEQFF. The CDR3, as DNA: TGTGCCAGCAGCGTATGGGAGACTAGCGGGATTAACGAGCAGTTCTTC.

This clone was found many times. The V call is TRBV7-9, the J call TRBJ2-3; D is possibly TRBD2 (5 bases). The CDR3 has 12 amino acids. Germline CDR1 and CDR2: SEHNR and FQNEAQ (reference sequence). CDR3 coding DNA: TGTGCGAGCGTGGCGTGGGAGAATACGCAGTATTTT. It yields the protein CASVAWENTQYF.

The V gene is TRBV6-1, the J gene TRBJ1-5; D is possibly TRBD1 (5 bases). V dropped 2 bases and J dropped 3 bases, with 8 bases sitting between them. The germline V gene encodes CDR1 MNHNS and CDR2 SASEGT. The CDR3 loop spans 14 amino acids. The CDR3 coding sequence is TGTGCCAGCAGTGAATCCAGGGCCAATCAGCCCCAGCATTTT. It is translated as CASSESRANQPQHF.

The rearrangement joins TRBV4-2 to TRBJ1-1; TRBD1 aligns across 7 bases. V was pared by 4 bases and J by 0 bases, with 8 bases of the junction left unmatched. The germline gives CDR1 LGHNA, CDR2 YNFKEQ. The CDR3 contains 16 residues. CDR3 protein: CASSLYLGGVNTEAFF. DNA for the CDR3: TGTGCCAGCAGCCTTTATCTAGGGGGCGTGAACACTGAAGCTTTCTTT.

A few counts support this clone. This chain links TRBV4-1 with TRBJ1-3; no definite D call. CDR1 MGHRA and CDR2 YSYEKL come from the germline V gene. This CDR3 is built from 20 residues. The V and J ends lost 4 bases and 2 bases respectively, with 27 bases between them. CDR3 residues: CASSPTPRVGLKEPGNTIYF. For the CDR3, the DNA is TGCGCCAGCAGCCCAACGCCGAGAGTTGGACTCAAAGAACCTGGAAACACCATATATTTT.

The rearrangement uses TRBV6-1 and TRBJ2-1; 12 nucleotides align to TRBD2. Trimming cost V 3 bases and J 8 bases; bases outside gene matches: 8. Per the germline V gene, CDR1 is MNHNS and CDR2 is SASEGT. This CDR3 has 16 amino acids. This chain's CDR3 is CASSDRLAGVGDEQFF. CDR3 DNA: TGTGCCAGCAGTGATAGACTAGCGGGAGTAGGGGATGAGCAGTTCTTC.

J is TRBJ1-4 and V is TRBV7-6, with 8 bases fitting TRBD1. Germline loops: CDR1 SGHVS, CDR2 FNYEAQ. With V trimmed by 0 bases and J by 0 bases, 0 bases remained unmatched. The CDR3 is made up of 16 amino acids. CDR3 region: CASSLAQGATNEKLFF. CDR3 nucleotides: TGTGCCAGCAGCTTAGCACAGGGGGCAACTAATGAAAAACTGTTTTTT. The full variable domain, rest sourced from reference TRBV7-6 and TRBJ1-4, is GAGVSQSPRYKVTKRGQDVALRCDPISGHVSLYWYRQALGQGPEFLTYFNYEAQQDKSGLPNDRFSAERPEGSISTLTIQRTEQRDSAMYRCASSLAQGATNEKLFFGSGTQLSVL.

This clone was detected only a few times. Written as DNA, the CDR3 is TGTGCCAGCAGTCTGGACAGAAGGAACACCGGGGAGCTGTTTTTT. Translated, it gives CASSLDRRNTGELFF. V and J are TRBV27 and TRBJ2-2; a weak D match, TRBD1 (6 bases). This CDR3 is built from 15 residues. The ends were cut back, 5 bases at V and 1 base at J, with 11 bases in the middle. Germline CDR1 reads MNHEY; CDR2 reads SMNVEV (reference sequence).

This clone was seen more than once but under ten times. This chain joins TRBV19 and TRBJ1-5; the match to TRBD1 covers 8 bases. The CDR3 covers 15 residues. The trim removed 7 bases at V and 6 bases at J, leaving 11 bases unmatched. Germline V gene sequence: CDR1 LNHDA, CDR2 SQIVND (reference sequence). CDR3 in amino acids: CASNSGQGIGQPQHF. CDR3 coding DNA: TGTGCCAGTAACTCTGGACAGGGTATAGGTCAGCCCCAGCATTTT.

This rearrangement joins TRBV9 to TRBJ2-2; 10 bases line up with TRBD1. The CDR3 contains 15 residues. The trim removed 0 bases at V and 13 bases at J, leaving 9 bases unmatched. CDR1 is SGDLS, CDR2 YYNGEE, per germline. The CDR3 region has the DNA TGTGCCAGCAGCGTAGAGGGACAGGGGCGCCTGCGGCTGTTTTTT. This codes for CASSVEGQGRLRLFF.

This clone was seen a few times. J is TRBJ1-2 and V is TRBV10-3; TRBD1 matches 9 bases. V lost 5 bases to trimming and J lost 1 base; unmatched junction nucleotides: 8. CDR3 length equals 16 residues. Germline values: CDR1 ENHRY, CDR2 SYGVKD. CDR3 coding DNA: TGTGCCATCAGTCCAACGGAGACAGGGGGTAACTATGGCTACACCTTC. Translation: CAISPTETGGNYGYTF.

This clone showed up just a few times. DNA for the CDR3: TGTGCCAGCAGTGAAGCCATCGGACAGCCCTACGAGCAGTACTTC. Encoded protein: CASSEAIGQPYEQYF. V and J are TRBV6-1 and TRBJ2-7, with a weak D call TRBD1 (6 bases). Trimming shortened V by 0 bases and J by 2 bases, and 11 bases separated the two germline ends. Germline V CDR1 and CDR2: MNHNS, SASEGT. The CDR3 runs to 15 residues.

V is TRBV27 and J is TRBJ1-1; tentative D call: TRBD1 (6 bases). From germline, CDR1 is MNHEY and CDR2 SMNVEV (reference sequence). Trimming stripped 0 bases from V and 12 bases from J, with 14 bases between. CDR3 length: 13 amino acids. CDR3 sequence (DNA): TGTGCCAGCAGTTTATCTACAGGGAAAGGGTCTTTCTTT. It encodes CASSLSTGKGSFF.

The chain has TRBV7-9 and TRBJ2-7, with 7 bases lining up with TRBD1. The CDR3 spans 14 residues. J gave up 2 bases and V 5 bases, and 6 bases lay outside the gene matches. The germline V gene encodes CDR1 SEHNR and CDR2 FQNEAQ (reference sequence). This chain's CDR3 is CASSGMDRTYEQYF. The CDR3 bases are TGTGCCAGCAGCGGGATGGACAGGACCTACGAGCAGTACTTC.

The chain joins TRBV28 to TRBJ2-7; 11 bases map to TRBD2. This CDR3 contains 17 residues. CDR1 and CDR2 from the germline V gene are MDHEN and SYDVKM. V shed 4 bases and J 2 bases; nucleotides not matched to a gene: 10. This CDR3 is CASSSYVSGRATYEQYF. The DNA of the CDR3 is TGTGCCAGCAGTTCGTATGTTAGCGGGAGGGCCACCTACGAGCAGTACTTC.

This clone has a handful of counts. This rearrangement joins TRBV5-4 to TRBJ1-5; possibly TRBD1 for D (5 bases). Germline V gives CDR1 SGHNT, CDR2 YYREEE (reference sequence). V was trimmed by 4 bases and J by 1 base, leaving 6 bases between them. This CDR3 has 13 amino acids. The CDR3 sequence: CASSPGSNQPQHF. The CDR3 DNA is TGTGCCAGCAGCCCAGGGAGCAATCAGCCCCAGCATTTT.

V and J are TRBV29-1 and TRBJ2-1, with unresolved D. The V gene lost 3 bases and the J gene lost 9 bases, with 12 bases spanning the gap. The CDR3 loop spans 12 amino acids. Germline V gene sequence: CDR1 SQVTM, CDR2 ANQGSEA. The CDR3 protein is CSVDSERREQFF. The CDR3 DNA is TGCAGCGTTGACAGTGAGCGACGTGAGCAGTTCTTC.

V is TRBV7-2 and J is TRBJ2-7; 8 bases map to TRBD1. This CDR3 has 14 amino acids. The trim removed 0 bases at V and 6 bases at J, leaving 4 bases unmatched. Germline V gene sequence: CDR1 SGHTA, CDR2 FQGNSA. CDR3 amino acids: CASSLASGGGEQYF. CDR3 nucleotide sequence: TGTGCCAGCAGCTTAGCGTCAGGGGGCGGCGAGCAGTACTTC. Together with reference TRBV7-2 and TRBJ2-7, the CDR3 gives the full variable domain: GAGVSQSPSNKVTEKGKDVELRCDPISGHTALYWYRQSLGQGLEFLIYFQGNSAPDKSGLPSDRFSAERTGGSVSTLTIQRTQQEDSAVYLCASSLASGGGEQYFGPGTRLTVT.

The CDR3 coding sequence is TGTGCCAGCAGTCGCGACAGTCCGGGTGAAAAACTGTTTTTT. Its protein is CASSRDSPGEKLFF. V and J are TRBV28 and TRBJ1-4; maybe TRBD1 (5 bases). In germline, CDR1 is MDHEN, CDR2 SYDVKM. V was clipped by 5 bases and J by 7 bases, with 14 bases between them. The CDR3 is 14 amino acids. Full variable domain (rest looked up from reference TRBV28 and TRBJ1-4): DVKVTQSSRYLVKRTGEKVFLECVQDMDHENMFWYRQDPGLGLRLIYFSYDVKMKEKGDIPEGYSVSREKKERFSLILESASTNQTSMYLCASSRDSPGEKLFFGSGTQLSVL.

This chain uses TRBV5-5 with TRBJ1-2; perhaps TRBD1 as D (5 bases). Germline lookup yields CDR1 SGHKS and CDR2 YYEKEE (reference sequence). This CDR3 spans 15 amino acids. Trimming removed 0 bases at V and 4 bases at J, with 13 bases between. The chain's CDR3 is CASSLDGGSSYGYTF. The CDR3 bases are TGTGCCAGCAGCTTGGACGGGGGAAGCAGCTATGGCTACACCTTC.

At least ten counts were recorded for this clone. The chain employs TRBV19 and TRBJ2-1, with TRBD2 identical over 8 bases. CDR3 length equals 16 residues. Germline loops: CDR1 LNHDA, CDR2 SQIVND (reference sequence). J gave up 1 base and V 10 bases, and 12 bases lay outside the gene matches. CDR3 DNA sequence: TGTGCCACCTCCCCGGGGAGCGGGAGATCCTACAATGAGCAGTTCTTC. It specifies CATSPGSGRSYNEQFF.

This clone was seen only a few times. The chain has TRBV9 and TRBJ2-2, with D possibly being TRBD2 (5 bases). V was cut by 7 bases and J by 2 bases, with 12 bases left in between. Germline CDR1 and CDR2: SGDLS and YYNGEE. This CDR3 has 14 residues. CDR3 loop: CASLWTPNTGELFF. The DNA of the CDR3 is TGTGCCAGCTTATGGACTCCTAACACCGGGGAGCTGTTTTTT. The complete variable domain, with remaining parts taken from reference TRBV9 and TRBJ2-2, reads DSGVTQTPKHLITATGQRVTLRCSPRSGDLSVYWYQQSLDQGLQFLIQYYNGEERAKGNILERFSAQQFPDLHSELNLSSLELGDSALYFCASLWTPNTGELFFGEGSRLTVL.

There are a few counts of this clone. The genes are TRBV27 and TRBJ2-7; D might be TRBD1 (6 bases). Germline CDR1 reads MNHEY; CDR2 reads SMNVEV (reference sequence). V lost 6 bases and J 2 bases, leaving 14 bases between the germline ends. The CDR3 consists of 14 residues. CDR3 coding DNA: TGTGCCAGCAGAAGACAGGTACCCCCCTACGAGCAGTACTTC. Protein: CASRRQVPPYEQYF.

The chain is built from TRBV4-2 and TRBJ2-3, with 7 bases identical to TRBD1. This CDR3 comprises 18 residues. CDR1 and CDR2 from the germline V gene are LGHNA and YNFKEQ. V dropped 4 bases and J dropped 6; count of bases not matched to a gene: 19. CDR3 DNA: TGTGCCAGCAGCCCAAGAAGAACCGGGACAGAAGTAGGGGATACGCAGTATTTT. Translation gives CASSPRRTGTEVGDTQYF.

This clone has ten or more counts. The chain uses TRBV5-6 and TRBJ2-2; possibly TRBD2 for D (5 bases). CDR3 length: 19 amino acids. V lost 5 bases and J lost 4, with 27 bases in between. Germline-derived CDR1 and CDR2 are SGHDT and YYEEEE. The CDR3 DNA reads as TGTGCCAGCAGGCCGGGGTCCTTTGACCCCCAACGAGGCACCGGGGAGCTGTTTTTT. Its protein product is CASRPGSFDPQRGTGELFF.